These 14 T cell receptor beta chains originate from one sample sequenced in a study of blood T cell repertoires in COVID-19. TCRdb's table, derived via immunoSEQ multiplex PCR, lists solely in-frame clones and lacks some. The table shows 300,000 to 400,000 clones, with approximately 88% occurring only once. Specimen: peripheral blood. The receptor source for this set is a woman aged 45-59 years with active or convalescent COVID-19.

This sequence joins TRBV7-9 and TRBJ2-5, with D possibly TRBD2 on 6 matching bases. The CDR3 sequence is 15 residues long. Germline CDR1 is SEHNR and CDR2 is FQNEAQ (reference sequence). V gave up 4 bases and J gave up 1 base, with 13 bases separating them. CDR3: CASSWTRLVQETQYF. CDR3 bases: TGTGCCAGCAGCTGGACCCGACTAGTCCAAGAGACCCAGTACTTC.

The count of this clone is one. This chain links TRBV3-1 (or the pseudogene TRBV3-2) with TRBJ2-1, with D hard to call. Germline CDR1 reads LGHDT; CDR2 reads YNNKEL (reference sequence). CDR3 size: 13 residues. The V gene lost 1 base and the J gene lost 3 bases, with 4 bases spanning the gap. The CDR3 protein is CASSQGIYNEQFF. The CDR3 coding sequence is TGTGCCAGCAGCCAAGGTATCTACAATGAGCAGTTCTTC.

The chain combines TRBV6-5 with TRBJ1-5, with 9 bases aligning to TRBD1. The CDR3 is made up of 14 amino acids. The germline V gene has CDR1 MNHEY and CDR2 SVGAGI. V was clipped by 5 bases and J by 5 bases; unmatched bases: 4. CDR3 protein: CASSRGTGYQPQHF. The CDR3, as DNA: TGTGCCAGCAGTCGAGGGACAGGGTATCAGCCCCAGCATTTT.

The chain couples TRBV4-2 to TRBJ2-4; tentatively, D is TRBD1 (7 bases). The CDR3 contains 15 residues. In germline, CDR1 is LGHNA, CDR2 YNFKEQ. V lost 4 bases to trimming and J lost 1 base, with 11 bases between them. CDR3 nucleotides: TGTGCCAGCAGCCGGCGGGACAGTGCCAAAAACATTCAGTACTTC. Its protein product is CASSRRDSAKNIQYF.

The genes are TRBV18 and TRBJ1-2; tentative D call: TRBD1 (5 bases). CDR1 is KGHSH and CDR2 is LQKENI in the germline V gene. Trimming took 6 bases from V and 7 from J, leaving 9 bases between them. The CDR3 runs 11 residues. CDR3 bases: TGTGCCAGCTCCCCGGGGGGTGGCTACACCTTC. It yields the protein CASSPGGGYTF.

The CDR3: CASSPGTSGGATKTQYF. The CDR3 DNA reads TGTGCCAGCAGCCCCGGGACTAGCGGGGGGGCCACGAAGACCCAGTACTTC. V usage is TRBV7-2 and J usage is TRBJ2-5; 16 bases match TRBD2. The V gene's germline CDR1 is SGHTA and CDR2 FQGNSA. The CDR3 consists of 17 residues. With 5 bases clipped from V and 6 bases from J, the junction kept 9 bases outside the gene matches.

The V gene is TRBV6-5, the J gene TRBJ1-2, with 8 bases that match TRBD1. Germline V gene data show CDR1 as MNHEY and CDR2 as SVGAGI. This CDR3 has 14 residues. J lost 13 bases, V lost 4 bases, and 14 bases had no gene match. The CDR3 sequence is CASSLQGGFQVFTF. The CDR3, as DNA: TGTGCCAGCAGTTTACAGGGGGGATTTCAGGTTTTCACCTTC.

This clone was found a few times. This sequence joins TRBV5-1 and TRBJ2-5; tentative D call: TRBD1 (5 bases). Germline values: CDR1 SGHRS, CDR2 YFSETQ. With 0 bases removed from V and 1 base from J, the gap between germline ends came to 10 bases. There are 15 residues in the CDR3. The CDR3 spells CASSLAYDSQETQYF. CDR3 bases: TGCGCCAGCAGCTTGGCCTATGACAGCCAAGAGACCCAGTACTTC.

This chain links TRBV5-6 with TRBJ2-7, with a possible D match to TRBD1 (6 bases). Trimming took off 2 bases at V and 1 base at J, with 10 bases between the two ends. CDR3 size: 14 residues. Germline V gene data show CDR1 as SGHDT and CDR2 as YYEEEE. The CDR3 DNA reads TGTGCCAGCAGCTTCGACAGGCTATCCTACGAGCAGTACTTC. Amino acids: CASSFDRLSYEQYF. The variable domain in full, completed from reference TRBV5-6 and TRBJ2-7, reads DAGVTQSPTHLIKTRGQQVTLRCSPKSGHDTVSWYQQALGQGPQFIFQYYEEEERQRGNFPDRFSGHQFPNYSSELNVNALLLGDSALYLCASSFDRLSYEQYFGPGTRLTVT.

V and J are TRBV5-5 and TRBJ2-5, with 8 nucleotides matching TRBD1. Germline trimming cut 0 bases from V and 5 bases from J; bases unmatched to any gene: 12. There are 17 residues in the CDR3. Germline V gene lookup returns CDR1 SGHKS and CDR2 YYEKEE (reference sequence). Here the CDR3 DNA reads TGTGCCAGCAGCTTGGGTCTAAGGACAGGGATATGGGAGACCCAGTACTTC. This translates into CASSLGLRTGIWETQYF.

The V and J genes are TRBV6-5 and TRBJ2-1, with D possibly TRBD1 on 5 matching bases. In germline, CDR1 is MNHEY, CDR2 SVGAGI. Trimming took off 4 bases at V and 3 bases at J, with 10 bases between the two ends. The CDR3 is made up of 14 amino acids. CDR3: CASSSSTVYNEQFF. The CDR3 nucleotides read TGTGCCAGCAGTTCCTCGACAGTCTACAATGAGCAGTTCTTC.

This clone was counted a single time. The J gene is TRBJ1-1, the V gene TRBV9; D possibly corresponds to TRBD1 (5 bases). The CDR3 extends over 14 amino acids. Trimming removed 4 bases at V and 1 base at J, with 11 bases between. Germline V gives CDR1 SGDLS, CDR2 YYNGEE. The CDR3 loop is CASSPGSKNTEAFF. CDR3 DNA sequence: TGTGCCAGCAGCCCAGGGTCGAAGAACACTGAAGCTTTCTTT.

The J gene is TRBJ2-7, the V gene TRBV9; 12 bases fit TRBD1. Germline V gene sequence: CDR1 SGDLS, CDR2 YYNGEE. The junction had 4 bases not matched to a gene; V was cut back by 7 bases and J by 5 bases. The CDR3 runs 13 residues. As DNA, the CDR3 is TGTGCCAGCCGGGACAGGGGGCTACACGAGCAGTACTTC. Its protein product is CASRDRGLHEQYF. Complete variable domain (other parts from reference TRBV9 and TRBJ2-7): DSGVTQTPKHLITATGQRVTLRCSPRSGDLSVYWYQQSLDQGLQFLIQYYNGEERAKGNILERFSAQQFPDLHSELNLSSLELGDSALYFCASRDRGLHEQYFGPGTRLTVT.

The chain has TRBV28 and TRBJ1-3; possible D gene TRBD1, 5 bases. Between the trimmed V and J ends, which lost 3 bases and 2 bases, there was a span of 11 bases. This CDR3 comprises 15 residues. Per the germline V gene, CDR1 is MDHEN and CDR2 is SYDVKM. The CDR3, as DNA: TGTGCCAGCAGTTTTATCGGGGGAACTGGAAACACCATATATTTT. This sequence encodes CASSFIGGTGNTIYF.